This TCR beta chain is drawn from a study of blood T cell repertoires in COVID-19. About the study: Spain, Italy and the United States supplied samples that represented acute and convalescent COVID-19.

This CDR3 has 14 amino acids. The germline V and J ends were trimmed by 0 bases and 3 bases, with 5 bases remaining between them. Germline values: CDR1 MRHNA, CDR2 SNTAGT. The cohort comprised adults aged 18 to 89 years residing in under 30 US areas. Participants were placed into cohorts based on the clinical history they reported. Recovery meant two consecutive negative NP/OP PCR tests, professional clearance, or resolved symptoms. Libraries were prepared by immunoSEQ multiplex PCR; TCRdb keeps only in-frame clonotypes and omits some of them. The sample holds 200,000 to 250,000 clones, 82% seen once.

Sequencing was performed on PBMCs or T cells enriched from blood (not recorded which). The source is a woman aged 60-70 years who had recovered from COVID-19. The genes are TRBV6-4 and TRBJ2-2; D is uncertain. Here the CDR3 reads CASSDSRDTGELFF. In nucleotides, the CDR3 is TGTGCCAGCAGTGACTCCCGGGACACCGGGGAGCTGTTTTTT.